This T cell receptor (beta chain) came from a study of T-cell reconstitution after alpha-beta-depleted transplantation in children. Study observations and caveats: Day-60 TCRbeta diversity that was high in some patients was derived from surviving recipient T cells and thymic progenitors. T-cell counts and diversity were attributed mostly to newly produced T cells one year after transplant. Expanded graft clones numbering several hundred reportedly gave rise to alpha-beta T cells about two months after transplant.

This clonotype was detected ten times or more. As yet, its antigen is unknown. Using unique molecular identifiers, the investigators prepared the TCRbeta library. From the PCR reads, TCRdb called clonotypes with MiXCR, one entry per CDR3 protein. In the table there are about 110,000 distinct CDR3 sequences, about 9.3% of which are singletons. The length of the CDR3 is 15 residues. V lost 4 bases to trimming and J lost 0 bases, with 12 bases between them. The V gene's germline CDR1 is MNHEY and CDR2 SVGAGI. The sample in question was PBMCs, obtained before TCRalphabeta/CD19-depleted stem cell transplant. The sequence came from a boy aged 2 to 10 with acute lymphoblastic leukemia, due to receive a stem cell transplant. This rearrangement joins TRBV6-5 to TRBJ1-1, with D maybe TRBD1 (6 bases). This chain's CDR3 is CASSWQGPLNTEAFF. Here the CDR3 DNA reads TGTGCCAGCAGTTGGCAGGGGCCGCTGAACACTGAAGCTTTCTTT.